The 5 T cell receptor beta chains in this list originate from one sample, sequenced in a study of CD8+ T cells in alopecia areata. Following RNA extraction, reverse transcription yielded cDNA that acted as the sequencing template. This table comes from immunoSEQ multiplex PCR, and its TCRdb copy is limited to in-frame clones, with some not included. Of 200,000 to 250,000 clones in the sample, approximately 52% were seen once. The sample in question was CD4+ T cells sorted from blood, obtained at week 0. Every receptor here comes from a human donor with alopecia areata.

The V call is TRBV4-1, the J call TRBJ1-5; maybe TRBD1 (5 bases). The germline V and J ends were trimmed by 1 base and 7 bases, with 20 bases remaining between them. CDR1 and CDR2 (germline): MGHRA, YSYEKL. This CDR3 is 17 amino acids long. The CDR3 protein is CASSQGRASGEKQPQHF. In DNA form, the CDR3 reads TGCGCCAGCAGCCAAGGCAGGGCTTCAGGTGAGAAGCAGCCCCAGCATTTT.

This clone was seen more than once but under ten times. The CDR3, as DNA: TGTGCCAGCAGCAGGGACAGGGTCTCCTACGAGCAGTACTTC. Its translation is CASSRDRVSYEQYF. The chain employs TRBV7-9 and TRBJ2-7; 9 bases line up with TRBD1. The germline CDR1 and CDR2 sequences are SEHNR and FQNEAQ (reference sequence). The ends lost 5 bases at V and 0 bases at J; junction bases unmatched: 2. The CDR3 is 14 residues long.

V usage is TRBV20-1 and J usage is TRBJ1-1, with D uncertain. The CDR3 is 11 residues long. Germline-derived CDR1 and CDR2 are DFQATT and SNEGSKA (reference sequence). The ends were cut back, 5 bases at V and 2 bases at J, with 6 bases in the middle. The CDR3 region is CSASDNTEAFF. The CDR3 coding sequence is TGCAGTGCTTCAGACAACACTGAAGCTTTCTTT.

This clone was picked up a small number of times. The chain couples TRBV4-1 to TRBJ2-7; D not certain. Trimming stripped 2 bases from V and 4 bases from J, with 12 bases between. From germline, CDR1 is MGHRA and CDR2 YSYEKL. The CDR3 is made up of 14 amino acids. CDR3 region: CASSQPRLGYEQYF. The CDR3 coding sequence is TGCGCCAGCAGCCAACCCCGCCTCGGGTACGAGCAGTACTTC.

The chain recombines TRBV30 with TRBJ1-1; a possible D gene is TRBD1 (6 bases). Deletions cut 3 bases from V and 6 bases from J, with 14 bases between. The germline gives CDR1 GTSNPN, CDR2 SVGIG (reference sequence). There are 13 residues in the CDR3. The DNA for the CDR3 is TGTGCCTGGAGCAGGGGCGCTTTTGCTGAAGCTTTCTTT. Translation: CAWSRGAFAEAFF.